The clone carrying this T cell receptor beta chain appeared a few times. The antigen remains undetermined. Germline loops: CDR1 MDHEN, CDR2 SYDVKM. The CDR3 loop spans 16 amino acids. V lost 1 base to trimming and J lost 8 bases, with 18 bases between them. Specified time point: patch test 2, 6 weeks after DPC sensitization. The sample's treatment: therapeutic diphenylcyclopropenone sensitization with weekly scalp DPC. The data belong to a study of human T cells and chemical hapten exposure. The wider study: Alopecia areata, totalis or universalis was found in mostly female patients.

TCRdb passed the RACE reads through MiXCR, listing each CDR3 protein once. The sample has about 94,000 distinct CDR3 sequences; 7.5% to 10% are singletons. Findings of the study overall: No alteration of TCRs above 1 in 1000 frequency was seen with DPC sensitization. Expanded TCR counts at PT1 went up together with patch test score, a positive correlation.

J is TRBJ2-1 and V is TRBV28, with a tentative D call TRBD1 (8 bases). The specimen was whole blood, collected in connection with sensitization to the hapten diphenylcyclopropenone (DPC). This clonotype was obtained from a woman aged 40-49 years with alopecia areata. Some clones in this sample may be carry-over from other donors' samples. CDR3 sequence reads: CASSLSRLTGGDEQFF. The DNA for the CDR3 is TGTGCCAGCAGTTTATCCCGTCTAACAGGGGGGGATGAGCAGTTCTTC.